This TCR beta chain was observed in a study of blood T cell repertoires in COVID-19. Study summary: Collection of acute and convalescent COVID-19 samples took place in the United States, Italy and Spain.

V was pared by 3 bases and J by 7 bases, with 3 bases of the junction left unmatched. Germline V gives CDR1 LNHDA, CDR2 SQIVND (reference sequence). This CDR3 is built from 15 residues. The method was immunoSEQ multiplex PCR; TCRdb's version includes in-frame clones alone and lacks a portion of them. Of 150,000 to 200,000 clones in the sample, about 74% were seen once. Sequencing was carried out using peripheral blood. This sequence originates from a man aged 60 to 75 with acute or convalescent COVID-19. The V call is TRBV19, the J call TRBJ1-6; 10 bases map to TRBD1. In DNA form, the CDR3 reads TGTGCCAGTAGTATCCGGGACAGGGGAAATTCACCCCTCCACTTT. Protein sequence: CASSIRDRGNSPLHF.